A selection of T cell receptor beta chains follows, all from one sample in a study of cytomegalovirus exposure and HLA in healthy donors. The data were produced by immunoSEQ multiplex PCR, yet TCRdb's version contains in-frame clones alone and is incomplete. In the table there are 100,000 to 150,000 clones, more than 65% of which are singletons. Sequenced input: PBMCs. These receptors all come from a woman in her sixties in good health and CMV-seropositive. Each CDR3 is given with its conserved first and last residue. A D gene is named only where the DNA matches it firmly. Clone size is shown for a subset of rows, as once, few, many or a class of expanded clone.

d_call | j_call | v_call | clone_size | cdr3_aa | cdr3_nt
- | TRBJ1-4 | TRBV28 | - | CASSLPAGHEKLFF | TGTGCCAGCAGTTTACCGGCAGGTCATGAAAAACTGTTTTTT
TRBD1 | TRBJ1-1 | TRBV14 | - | CASSQTGQGSEAFF | TGTGCCAGCAGCCAGACGGGACAGGGCTCTGAAGCTTTCTTT
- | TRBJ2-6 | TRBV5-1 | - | CASSLANTGQSGANVLTF | TGCGCCAGCAGCTTGGCCAATACAGGCCAATCTGGGGCCAACGTCCTGACTTTC
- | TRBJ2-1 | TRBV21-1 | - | CASSEGGLAGGPSLNEQFF | TGTGCCAGCAGCGAAGGGGGACTAGCGGGGGGGCCCTCACTTAATGAGCAGTTCTTC
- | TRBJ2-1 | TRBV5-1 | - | CASNSDSAGRDEQFF | TGCGCCAGCAACTCAGACAGTGCTGGACGGGATGAGCAGTTCTTC
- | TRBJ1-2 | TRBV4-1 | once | CASSQDSQEDYGYTF | TGCGCCAGCAGCCAAGACAGCCAGGAGGACTATGGCTACACCTTC
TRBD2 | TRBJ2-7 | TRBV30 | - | CAWSAPTSGATYEQYF | TGTGCCTGGAGTGCCCCCACTAGCGGGGCAACCTACGAGCAGTACTTC
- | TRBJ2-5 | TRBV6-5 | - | CASRRDTTRETQYF | TGTGCCAGCAGACGGGACACCACGAGGGAGACCCAGTACTTC
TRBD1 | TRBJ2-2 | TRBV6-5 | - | CATARTGETGELFF | TGTGCCACCGCCCGGACAGGGGAAACCGGGGAGCTGTTTTTT
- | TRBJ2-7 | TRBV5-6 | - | CASSFRSYEQYF | TGTGCCAGCAGCTTTCGCTCCTACGAGCAGTACTTC
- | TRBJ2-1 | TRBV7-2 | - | CASSLGEAHNEQFF | TGTGCCAGCAGCTTAGGGGAGGCCCACAATGAGCAGTTCTTC
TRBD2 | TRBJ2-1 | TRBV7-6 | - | CASSFGLAGGLREQFF | TGTGCCAGCAGCTTCGGACTAGCGGGGGGGCTCAGGGAGCAGTTCTTC
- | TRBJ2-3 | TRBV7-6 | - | CASSLGAAGAFTDTQYF | TGTGCCAGCAGCTTAGGCGCGGCAGGGGCCTTCACAGATACGCAGTATTTT
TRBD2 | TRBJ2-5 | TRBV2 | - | CASRTSKGLADGGSETQYF | TGTGCCAGCAGGACTTCCAAGGGACTAGCGGATGGGGGGTCGGAGACCCAGTACTTC
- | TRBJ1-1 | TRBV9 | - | CASSVAGQGSTAFF | TGTGCCAGCAGCGTAGCTGGGCAGGGTAGTACAGCTTTCTTT
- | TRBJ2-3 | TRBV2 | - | CASSEGQTLYGTQYF | TGTGCCAGCAGTGAAGGCCAAACCCTCTACGGTACGCAGTATTTT
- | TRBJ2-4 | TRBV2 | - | CASSNRVTGKNIQYF | TGTGCCAGCAGTAACAGGGTGACGGGCAAAAACATTCAGTACTTC
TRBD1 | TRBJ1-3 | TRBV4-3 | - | CASSQGSGGGNTIYF | TGCGCCAGCAGCCAAGGTTCAGGGGGTGGAAACACCATATATTTT
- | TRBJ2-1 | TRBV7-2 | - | CASSLGVGVEYNEQFF | TGTGCCAGCAGCTTAGGGGTCGGGGTAGAATACAATGAGCAGTTCTTC
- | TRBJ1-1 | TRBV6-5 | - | CASSYGLAAWNTEAFF | TGTGCCAGCAGTTACGGATTGGCGGCATGGAACACTGAAGCTTTCTTT
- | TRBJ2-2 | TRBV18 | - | CASSPAGQNAGELFF | TGTGCCAGCTCACCTGCGGGACAGAATGCCGGGGAGCTGTTTTTT
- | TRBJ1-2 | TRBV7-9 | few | CASSSDRDFNGYTF | TGTGCCAGCAGCTCTGACCGGGATTTTAATGGCTACACCTTC
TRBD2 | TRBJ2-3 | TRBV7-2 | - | CASSFSTRGGWTDTQYF | TGTGCCAGCAGCTTCAGTACTCGCGGGGGTTGGACAGATACGCAGTATTTT
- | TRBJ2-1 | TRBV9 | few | CASSGRLVAVTNEQFF | TGTGCCAGCAGCGGCCGTTTGGTAGCGGTAACCAATGAGCAGTTCTTC
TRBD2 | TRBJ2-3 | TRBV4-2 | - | CASSETSGRTDTQYF | TGTGCCAGCAGCGAAACTAGCGGGAGAACAGATACGCAGTATTTT
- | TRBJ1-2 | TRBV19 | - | CASSPGHTQRGYTF | TGTGCCAGTAGCCCGGGACACACTCAGCGGGGCTACACCTTC
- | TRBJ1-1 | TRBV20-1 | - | CSAQRTEAFF | TGCAGTGCCCAGAGGACTGAAGCTTTCTTT
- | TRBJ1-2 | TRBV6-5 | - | CASSYSLLANYGYTF | TGTGCCAGCAGTTACAGCCTGTTAGCTAACTATGGCTACACCTTC
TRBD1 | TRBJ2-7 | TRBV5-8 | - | CASSFGTGTYEQYF | TGTGCCAGCAGCTTCGGGACAGGCACCTACGAGCAGTACTTC
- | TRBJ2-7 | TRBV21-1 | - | CASSDGRGVSGQYF | TGTGCCAGCAGCGACGGGAGGGGGGTCAGCGGGCAGTACTTC
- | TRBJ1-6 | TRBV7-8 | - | CASSISRLGGSYNSPLHF | TGTGCCAGCAGCATATCCCGCTTGGGGGGGTCCTATAATTCACCCCTCCACTTT
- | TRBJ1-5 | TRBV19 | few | CASSVRDASQPQHF | TGTGCCAGTAGTGTCAGGGATGCGAGCCAGCCCCAGCATTTT
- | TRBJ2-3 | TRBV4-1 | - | CASSQGLVDTQYF | TGCGCCAGCAGCCAAGGCCTAGTCGACACGCAGTATTTT
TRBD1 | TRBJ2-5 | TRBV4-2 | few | CASSQELGGAETQYF | TGTGCCAGCAGCCAAGAGCTAGGGGGCGCGGAGACCCAGTACTTC
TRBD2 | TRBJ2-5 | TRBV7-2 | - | CASSPSLAGGKETQYF | TGTGCCAGCAGCCCGTCCCTAGCGGGAGGGAAAGAGACCCAGTACTTC
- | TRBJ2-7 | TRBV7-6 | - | CASSLEYDSAYEQYF | TGTGCCAGCAGCTTAGAGTACGACAGCGCCTACGAGCAGTACTTC
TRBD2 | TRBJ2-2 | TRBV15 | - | CATSREVSSGGWTGELFF | TGTGCCACCAGCAGAGAAGTTTCTAGCGGGGGTTGGACCGGGGAGCTGTTTTTT
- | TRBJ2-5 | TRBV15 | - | CATSFRPLGSETQYF | TGTGCCACCAGCTTTCGACCGCTGGGTAGCGAGACCCAGTACTTC
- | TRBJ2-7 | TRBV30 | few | CAWTSYEQYF | TGTGCCTGGACTAGCTACGAGCAGTACTTC
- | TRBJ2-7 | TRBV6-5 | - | CASSRLETYEQYF | TGTGCCAGCAGTCGACTAGAAACCTACGAGCAGTACTTC
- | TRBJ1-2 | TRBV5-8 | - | CASRPTDNYGYTF | TGTGCCAGCAGACCGACAGATAACTATGGCTACACCTTC
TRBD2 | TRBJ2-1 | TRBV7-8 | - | CASSLEGREFRQFF | TGTGCCAGCAGCTTAGAGGGGCGGGAGTTTCGGCAGTTCTTC
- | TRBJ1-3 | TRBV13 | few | CASSFLQDGGNTIYF | TGTGCCAGCAGCTTCTTACAAGACGGGGGAAACACCATATATTTT
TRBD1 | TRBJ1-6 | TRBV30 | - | CAWSPGTGNSPLHF | TGTGCCTGGAGTCCCGGGACAGGGAATTCACCCCTCCACTTT
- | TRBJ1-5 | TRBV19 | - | CASSINRENQPQHF | TGTGCCAGTAGTATAAACAGGGAAAATCAGCCCCAGCATTTT
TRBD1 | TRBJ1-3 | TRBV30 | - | CAWRRDRAGNTIYF | TGTGCCTGGAGGCGAGACAGGGCTGGAAACACCATATATTTT
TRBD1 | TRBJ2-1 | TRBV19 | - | CASSDPGTGLNEQFF | TGTGCCAGTTCGGACCCCGGGACAGGGCTGAATGAGCAGTTCTTC
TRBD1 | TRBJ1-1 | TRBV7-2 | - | CASSFGDRVGTEASF | TGTGCCAGCAGCTTCGGGGACAGGGTAGGCACTGAAGCTTCCTTT
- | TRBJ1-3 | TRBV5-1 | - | CASNPGALSGNTIYF | TGCGCCAGCAACCCGGGAGCCCTCTCTGGAAACACCATATATTTT
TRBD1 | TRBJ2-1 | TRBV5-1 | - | CASSSYRDRGYNEQFF | TGCGCCAGCAGCTCTTACCGGGACAGGGGATACAATGAGCAGTTCTTC